These T cell receptor beta chains were read from a single sample in a study of T cell repertoires in cytomegalovirus infection. TCRdb reanalysed the reads using MiXCR and keeps one entry per CDR3 protein. The sample lists 800,000 to 950,000 distinct CDR3 sequences; around a third were seen once. Their specific antigens are unknown. Specimen: cultured CD8+ T cells from PBMCs, collected from culture after CMV antigen stimulation. These receptors came from a human donor in good health (CMV status not recorded). Some clones in this sample may be carry-over from other donors' samples. Both conserved end residues are part of each CDR3. The D gene is left open where the match is weak. Clone sizes are given selectively: once, few, many, or a class where the clone is expanded.

CDR3	DNA	D	V	J	length	size
CASSYSRRIQETQYF	TGTGCCAGCAGTTACTCTAGGAGGATACAAGAGACCCAGTACTTC	-	TRBV6-5	TRBJ2-5	15	once
CAISPLIDRPTGELFF	TGTGCCATCAGTCCCTTAATTGACAGGCCCACCGGGGAGCTGTTTTTT	-	TRBV10-3	TRBJ2-2	16	-
CASSRYPNNEKLFF	TGTGCCAGTAGTCGGTACCCCAACAATGAAAAACTGTTTTTT	-	TRBV19	TRBJ1-4	14	few
CASSPSGPTYEQYF	TGTGCCAGCAGCCCCTCCGGCCCGACCTACGAGCAGTACTTC	-	TRBV7-4	TRBJ2-7	14	-
CASSLVAGVDEQYF	TGTGCCAGCAGCTTAGTCGCAGGGGTGGACGAGCAGTACTTC	-	TRBV7-2	TRBJ2-7	14	many
CASSLTGLIKDTQYF	TGCGCCAGCAGCTTGACGGGACTCATCAAAGATACGCAGTATTTT	-	TRBV5-1	TRBJ2-3	15	few
CASSLLPNKKISPLHF	TGTGCCAGCAGTTTATTGCCCAACAAGAAGATTTCACCCCTCCACTTT	-	TRBV27	TRBJ1-6	16	-
CASSERSVNTEAFF	TGTGCCAGCAGTGAACGTTCGGTGAACACTGAAGCTTTCTTT	-	TRBV2	TRBJ1-1	14	-
CASSWTNYNEQFF	TGTGCCAGCAGTTGGACCAACTACAATGAGCAGTTCTTC	-	TRBV12-3/TRBV12-4	TRBJ2-1	13	few
CASSFEAGAQETQYF	TGTGCCAGCAGCTTCGAAGCGGGGGCCCAAGAGACCCAGTACTTC	TRBD2	TRBV7-2	TRBJ2-5	15	-
CASSLVGRAPGYEQYF	TGTGCCAGCAGCTTAGTGGGGAGGGCCCCCGGTTACGAGCAGTACTTC	TRBD2	TRBV7-9	TRBJ2-7	16	few
CASSPKQGAHGYTF	TGTGCCAGCAGCCCGAAACAGGGGGCCCATGGCTACACCTTC	TRBD1	TRBV7-8	TRBJ1-2	14	many
CASSMTDGKLSYEQYF	TGTGCCAGCAGTATGACAGACGGGAAACTCTCCTACGAGCAGTACTTC	-	TRBV2	TRBJ2-7	16	few
CASRSQTTGELFF	TGTGCCAGCAGGTCGCAGACTACCGGGGAGCTGTTTTTT	-	TRBV7-3	TRBJ2-2	13	few
CTSGGLLTDTQYF	TGTACCAGTGGGGGGCTCCTTACAGATACGCAGTATTTT	-	TRBV19	TRBJ2-3	13	-
CASSTPSGGDHTGELFF	TGTGCCAGCAGCACACCTAGCGGGGGGGATCACACCGGGGAGCTGTTTTTT	TRBD2	TRBV7-2	TRBJ2-2	17	-
CASSGGRRENTEAFF	TGTGCCAGCAGTGGAGGGCGGAGGGAAAACACTGAAGCTTTCTTT	-	TRBV2	TRBJ1-1	15	-
CASSSPPGRGFYNEQFF	TGTGCCAGCAGCTCACCTCCGGGACGGGGGTTCTACAATGAGCAGTTCTTC	-	TRBV7-8	TRBJ2-1	17	-
CASSYQPEDYGYTF	TGTGCCAGCAGTTACCAGCCCGAGGACTATGGCTACACCTTC	-	TRBV6-5	TRBJ1-2	14	few
CASSSIYEQFF	TGTGCCAGCAGCTCGATCTATGAGCAGTTCTTC	-	TRBV7-9	TRBJ2-1	11	once
CASSWTGGGGYTF	TGTGCCAGCAGTTGGACAGGGGGGGGAGGCTACACCTTC	TRBD1	TRBV27	TRBJ1-2	13	-
CATHRTGELFF	TGTGCCACCCACCGCACCGGGGAGCTGTTTTTT	-	TRBV12-3/TRBV12-4	TRBJ2-2	11	few
CASSQLGTGELFF	TGTGCCAGCAGCCAACTGGGCACCGGGGAGCTGTTTTTT	-	TRBV14	TRBJ2-2	13	few
CASSYGWAGLNQPQHF	TGTGCCAGCAGTTACGGTTGGGCAGGGCTTAATCAGCCCCAGCATTTT	-	TRBV6-6	TRBJ1-5	16	few
CASSEGGRSGSYYGYTF	TGTGCCAGCAGCGAGGGGGGACGGAGTGGGAGTTACTATGGCTACACCTTC	-	TRBV9	TRBJ1-2	17	-
CASSYSTYSVETQYF	TGTGCCAGCAGTTACTCGACGTACTCAGTAGAGACCCAGTACTTC	-	TRBV6-5	TRBJ2-5	15	-
CSARLLGGNEQFF	TGCAGTGCTAGACTCTTGGGGGGCAATGAGCAGTTCTTC	-	TRBV20-1	TRBJ2-1	13	-
CASTPGTFLSGANVLTF	TGTGCCAGCACCCCCGGGACCTTCCTTTCTGGGGCCAACGTCCTGACTTTC	-	TRBV12-3/TRBV12-4	TRBJ2-6	17	-
CSARDRSGTNTGELFF	TGCAGTGCTAGAGATCGGTCCGGTACGAACACCGGGGAGCTGTTTTTT	-	TRBV20-1	TRBJ2-2	16	-
CASMADYIEQFF	TGTGCCAGCATGGCGGACTACATTGAGCAGTTCTTC	-	TRBV12-3/TRBV12-4	TRBJ2-1	12	-
CATGRQPQHF	TGTGCCACCGGGAGGCAGCCCCAGCATTTT	-	TRBV10-3	TRBJ1-5	10	-
CSARDRAQVMSNQPQHF	TGCAGTGCTAGGGACAGGGCTCAGGTGATGAGCAATCAGCCCCAGCATTTT	TRBD1	TRBV20-1	TRBJ1-5	17	-
CASSPSTGTNEQFF	TGTGCCAGCAGCCCCTCCACAGGGACCAATGAGCAGTTCTTC	-	TRBV5-4	TRBJ2-1	14	-
CAISPGGLAEAFF	TGTGCCATCAGTCCAGGGGGATTGGCTGAAGCTTTCTTT	TRBD1	TRBV10-3	TRBJ1-1	13	few
CASSLGLADYSEQFF	TGTGCCAGCAGCTTGGGACTAGCGGATTACAGTGAGCAGTTCTTC	TRBD2	TRBV5-4	TRBJ2-1	15	-
CASPNRGLIYGYTF	TGTGCCAGCCCCAACAGGGGGCTTATCTATGGCTACACCTTC	TRBD1	TRBV2	TRBJ1-2	14	-
CASSPGGDRVKRSQYF	TGCGCCAGCTCCCCCGGGGGGGACAGGGTCAAGAGATCCCAGTACTTC	-	TRBV10-2	TRBJ2-5	16	-
CASRFNSNQPQHF	TGTGCCAGTAGATTCAATAGCAATCAGCCCCAGCATTTT	-	TRBV19	TRBJ1-5	13	-
CASSQNIQDSSYNEQFF	TGCGCCAGCAGCCAGAACATACAGGATAGCTCCTACAATGAGCAGTTCTTC	-	TRBV4-1	TRBJ2-1	17	few
CASSLSLTGFSSTDTQYF	TGTGCCAGCAGTCTAAGCTTAACAGGGTTCTCCAGCACAGATACGCAGTATTTT	-	TRBV27	TRBJ2-3	18	-
CASSFPTGAGEQFF	TGTGCCAGCAGCTTTCCGACAGGGGCAGGAGAGCAGTTCTTC	TRBD1	TRBV5-5	TRBJ2-1	14	few
CASSQDRGGSNQPQHF	TGCGCCAGCAGCCAAGACAGGGGAGGGAGCAATCAGCCCCAGCATTTT	-	TRBV4-3	TRBJ1-5	16	-
CASSNRGEDETQYF	TGTGCCAGCAGTAACAGGGGCGAGGATGAGACCCAGTACTTC	TRBD1	TRBV28	TRBJ2-5	14	few
CASSLTAGDKGTGELFF	TGTGCCAGCAGCTTAACGGCGGGGGATAAAGGAACCGGGGAGCTGTTTTTT	TRBD2	TRBV7-6	TRBJ2-2	17	few
CASSANSREVSGANVLTF	TGTGCCAGTAGTGCCAATAGTCGGGAGGTCTCTGGGGCCAACGTCCTGACTTTC	TRBD2	TRBV19	TRBJ2-6	18	-
CASSEDLTVYSNQPQHF	TGTGCCAGCAGTGAAGATTTGACAGTCTATAGCAATCAGCCCCAGCATTTT	-	TRBV2	TRBJ1-5	17	-
CASSLYAGGQSYNEQFF	TGTGCCAGCAGTTTATATGCGGGGGGGCAGTCCTACAATGAGCAGTTCTTC	TRBD2	TRBV27	TRBJ2-1	17	few
CASSPHGAGVDTEAFF	TGTGCCAGCAGCCCTCACGGGGCAGGGGTTGACACTGAAGCTTTCTTT	-	TRBV12-3/TRBV12-4	TRBJ1-1	16	few
CASSYSSWYGYTF	TGTGCCAGCAGTTACTCGAGTTGGTATGGCTACACCTTC	-	TRBV6-5	TRBJ1-2	13	once
CASSLRGPDIQYF	TGTGCCAGCAGTTTAAGAGGACCGGACATTCAGTACTTC	-	TRBV28	TRBJ2-4	13	-